This T cell receptor beta chain derives from a study of OX40 agonist ivuxolimab in advanced cancers. Study overall: Patients were treated with intravenous ivuxolimab, dosed at 0.01 to 10 mg/kg and infused every 2 weeks. Of the participants, approximately 40% had some prior anti-PD-1, anti-PD-L1 or anti-CTLA-4 therapy, which was allowed.

Autoimmune disease history or systemic immunosuppression disqualified patients. This CDR3 contains 15 residues. Germline values: CDR1 MNHNS, CDR2 SASEGT. Trimming cost V 6 bases and J 2 bases, with 16 bases left between them. This clone has a single count. Profiling relied on immunoSEQ multiplex PCR, and the TCRdb table lists in-frame clones only, not all of them. The table shows about 79,000 clones, with around 85% occurring only once. The TCR comes from an adult with an advanced solid tumor such as melanoma, head and neck, liver or kidney cancer. V gene TRBV6-1 combines with J gene TRBJ1-2; D remains unclear. Sequenced here: CD4+ or CD8+ T cells sorted from blood, sampled in a trial of the OX40 agonist ivuxolimab. In DNA, the CDR3 is TGTGCCAGCAGGAAAGCAGCCGGTGCGAACTATGGCTACACCTTC. It translates to CASRKAAGANYGYTF.